Listed below are T cell receptor beta chains from one sample, sequenced in a study of cytomegalovirus exposure and HLA in healthy donors. Here immunoSEQ multiplex PCR was the method, and the copy in TCRdb shows in-frame clones only, minus some. The sample lists more than 65,000 clones, roughly 71% occurring once. Material for sequencing was PBMCs. The source of these receptors is a woman aged 60-75 years in good health and CMV-seropositive. CDR3s include the opening cysteine and the closing phenylalanine or tryptophan. The D gene is left open where the match is weak. Clone size is stated in some rows and not others, as once, few, many or a class when expanded.

J	D	size	V	DNA	CDR3
TRBJ2-2	-	once	TRBV9	TGTGCCAGCAGCGTAGGCGGGTATCCGAACACCGGGGAGCTGTTTTTT	CASSVGGYPNTGELFF
TRBJ1-1	TRBD1	-	TRBV5-4	TGTGCCAGCAGCTTGGCGTGGTGGGACAGGACTGAAGCTTTCTTT	CASSLAWWDRTEAFF
TRBJ2-5	TRBD2	-	TRBV25-1	TGTGCCAGCAGTATCCTAGGGACTAGCGGCCAAGAGACCCAGTACTTC	CASSILGTSGQETQYF
TRBJ2-2	-	-	TRBV7-9	TGTGCCAGCAGCCGCGTTCTCACCGGGGAGCTGTTTTTT	CASSRVLTGELFF
TRBJ2-3	TRBD1	-	TRBV5-1	TGCGCCAGCAGCTTGCCCACCGGGACAGGGCATGGTACGCAGTATTTT	CASSLPTGTGHGTQYF
TRBJ2-5	-	-	TRBV6-1	TGTGCCAGCAGGACCCTTCCGGGAGAGACCCAGTACTTC	CASRTLPGETQYF
TRBJ2-7	TRBD2	-	TRBV7-8	TGTGCCAGCAGCGGGCCGGGACTAGCGTACCTATACGAGCAGTACTTC	CASSGPGLAYLYEQYF
TRBJ1-6	-	-	TRBV27	TGTGCCAGCAGTTTCTCCCCGACAGGAGCATCACCCCTCCACTTT	CASSFSPTGASPLHF
TRBJ1-5	-	few	TRBV6-1	TGTGCCAGCAGCGAGGGTTCAGGGCCCCAGCATTTT	CASSEGSGPQHF
TRBJ1-5	TRBD1	-	TRBV19	TGTGCCAGCAAATTGACAGGGAATAGCAATCAGCCCCAGCATTTT	CASKLTGNSNQPQHF
TRBJ1-2	-	-	TRBV28	TGTGCCAGCAGAGGGGTTGGCGGCTACACCTTC	CASRGVGGYTF
TRBJ1-4	TRBD1	-	TRBV19	TGTGCCAGTAGTGGCACAGGGGATTTAAATCAAAAACTGTTTTTT	CASSGTGDLNQKLFF
TRBJ2-3	TRBD2	-	TRBV30	TGTGCCTGGGTGGGGGGGTATACGCAGTATTTT	CAWVGGYTQYF
TRBJ2-2	-	-	TRBV9	TGTGCCAGCAGCGGAGGGAATCCCGCGAACACCGGGGAGCTGTTTTTT	CASSGGNPANTGELFF
TRBJ2-3	-	-	TRBV7-8	TGTGCCAGCAGCCAACTGGACTCCCCAAGGGATACGCAGTATTTT	CASSQLDSPRDTQYF
TRBJ2-3	TRBD2	-	TRBV4-1	TGCGCCAGCAGCCTCCGTGGACTAGCGGGGGGGATGAATACGCAGTATTTT	CASSLRGLAGGMNTQYF
TRBJ2-2	TRBD1	-	TRBV10-2	TGCGCCAGCAGTGAGTATGTGACAGGGCGGACCGGGGAGCTGTTTTTT	CASSEYVTGRTGELFF
TRBJ1-5	TRBD1	few	TRBV19	TGTGCCAGTAGTACCACCCTACCGTCAGGGGGGAATCAGCCCCAGCATTTT	CASSTTLPSGGNQPQHF
TRBJ1-6	TRBD1	-	TRBV14	TGTGCCAGCAGCCAAGATCGCGGGACAGCAAATTCACCCCTCCACTTT	CASSQDRGTANSPLHF
TRBJ1-1	-	-	TRBV6-5	TGTGCCAGCAGTTGGGGGGGTATGAACACTGAAGCTTTCTTT	CASSWGGMNTEAFF
TRBJ1-5	-	-	TRBV7-6	TGTGCCAGCAGCTTAGGGCTCAGCAATCAGCCCCAGCATTTT	CASSLGLSNQPQHF
TRBJ2-1	TRBD2	-	TRBV6-1	TGTGCCAGCAGTGAACGGGCTAGCGGGAAGTACAATGAGCAGTTCTTC	CASSERASGKYNEQFF
TRBJ1-2	-	-	TRBV5-1	TGCGCCAGCAGCTTGGTTCCCGGGTCCTATGGCTACACCTTC	CASSLVPGSYGYTF
TRBJ1-2	-	-	TRBV5-4	TGTGCCAGCAGCTTGGTGGGGGCGGAGTGGGGCTACACCTTC	CASSLVGAEWGYTF
TRBJ2-7	TRBD2	-	TRBV4-2	TGTGCCAGCAGCCTCTCCGGGACTAGCGGGGGGGGCTCCTACGAGCAGTACTTC	CASSLSGTSGGGSYEQYF
TRBJ2-3	-	-	TRBV9	TGTGCCAGCAGCCCGACCCTGGGCCCCGCTAGCACAGATACGCAGTATTTT	CASSPTLGPASTDTQYF
TRBJ1-1	-	-	TRBV30	TGTGCCTGGATCTTCTGGGGGCCGGACACTGAAGCTTTCTTT	CAWIFWGPDTEAFF
TRBJ1-2	-	-	TRBV2	TGTGCCAGCAGTAGTGAGAACTATGGCTACACCTTC	CASSSENYGYTF
TRBJ2-7	TRBD1	few	TRBV5-1	TGCGCCAGCAGCTTGGGGACAGGTTTCTCCTACGAGCAGTACTTC	CASSLGTGFSYEQYF
TRBJ1-5	-	-	TRBV30	TGTGCCTGGAGTTTGACAGATAATCAGCCCCAGCATTTT	CAWSLTDNQPQHF
TRBJ2-3	TRBD1	-	TRBV10-1	TGCGCCAGCAGTGAAACAGGGGCAGATACGCAGTATTTT	CASSETGADTQYF
TRBJ2-1	-	once	TRBV19	TGTGCCAGTAGTATAGCGGGTGTCAATGAGCAGTTCTTC	CASSIAGVNEQFF
TRBJ2-1	TRBD1	few	TRBV5-1	TGCGCCAGCAGCTTCGTGACAGGGGGCTACAATGAGCAGTTCTTC	CASSFVTGGYNEQFF
TRBJ2-5	TRBD2	-	TRBV9	TGTGCCAGCAAGCCGGGACTAGCGGGACAAGAGACCCAGTACTTC	CASKPGLAGQETQYF
TRBJ2-1	TRBD1	-	TRBV9	TGTGCCAGCAGCCCCATGGGACAGTCTGGGGATGAGCAGTTCTTC	CASSPMGQSGDEQFF
TRBJ2-7	-	-	TRBV11-2	TGTGCCAGCAGCCCCGGGGTAGGGATCACCTACGAGCAGTACTTC	CASSPGVGITYEQYF
TRBJ1-4	-	few	TRBV5-5	TGTGCCAGCAGCTCTCTTAATGAAAAACTGTTTTTT	CASSSLNEKLFF
TRBJ1-3	TRBD1	few	TRBV4-2	TGTGCCAGCAGCCATGGACAGGGGGCTTCCGGAAACACCATATATTTT	CASSHGQGASGNTIYF
TRBJ1-2	TRBD1	once	TRBV5-1	TGCGCCAGCAGCTTGGTGGGGACAGTGGGGGCGAACTATGGCTACACCTTC	CASSLVGTVGANYGYTF
TRBJ1-1	-	-	TRBV6-5	TGTGCCAGCAGTTCCATACTGAGCACTGAAGCTTTCTTT	CASSSILSTEAFF
TRBJ1-3	TRBD1	-	TRBV6-5	TGTGCCAGCAGTATACAGGGGGCTGGAAACACCATATATTTT	CASSIQGAGNTIYF
TRBJ2-5	-	many	TRBV5-1	TGCGCCAGCAGCTTGGGAGTTAGTGAGGCCCAGTACTTC	CASSLGVSEAQYF
TRBJ1-1	TRBD1	-	TRBV6-1	TGTGCCAGCAGTGAGGATTACAGGGGCTCTGAAGCCTTCTTT	CASSEDYRGSEAFF
TRBJ1-5	TRBD1	-	TRBV18	TGTGCCAGCTCACTTGGGACAGTCAATCAGCCCCAGCATTTT	CASSLGTVNQPQHF
TRBJ1-1	TRBD1	-	TRBV9	TGTGCCAGCAGCGGCCAGGGACAGGCTATTTTCACTGAAGCTTTCTTT	CASSGQGQAIFTEAFF
TRBJ1-5	-	-	TRBV30	TGTGCCTGGAGCCTTTTTGGCAATCAGCCCCAGCATTTT	CAWSLFGNQPQHF